This TCR beta chain is drawn from a study of blood T cell repertoires in COVID-19. Overall study context: Researchers got acute and convalescent COVID-19 samples from the United States, Italy and Spain. PBMCs, B-cell-depleted T cells, or T cells were the source of the cDNA or gDNA that made up the material.

Authors' processing steps: By means of reference gene primer amplification, nucleated cell counts were estimated. Profiled with immunoSEQ multiplex PCR; TCRdb holds only in-frame clones, not every one. The V and J calls and the clone size are those of that table, but D and trimming were determined from the DNA. The sample lists more than 25,000 clones, around 90% occurring once. The CDR3 contains 16 residues. J gave up 3 bases and V 6 bases, and 14 bases lay outside the gene matches. Germline lookup yields CDR1 MNHEY and CDR2 SMNVEV (reference sequence). The sequencing sample was made of peripheral blood. This sequence originates from a woman between 40 and 50 years old with active or convalescent COVID-19. The V and J genes are TRBV27 and TRBJ2-7; 7 bases align to TRBD1. The CDR3 DNA sequence: TGTGCCAGCAGCAGAGAGACGGGACAGCCATACTACGAGCAGTACTTC. Its translation: CASSRETGQPYYEQYF.